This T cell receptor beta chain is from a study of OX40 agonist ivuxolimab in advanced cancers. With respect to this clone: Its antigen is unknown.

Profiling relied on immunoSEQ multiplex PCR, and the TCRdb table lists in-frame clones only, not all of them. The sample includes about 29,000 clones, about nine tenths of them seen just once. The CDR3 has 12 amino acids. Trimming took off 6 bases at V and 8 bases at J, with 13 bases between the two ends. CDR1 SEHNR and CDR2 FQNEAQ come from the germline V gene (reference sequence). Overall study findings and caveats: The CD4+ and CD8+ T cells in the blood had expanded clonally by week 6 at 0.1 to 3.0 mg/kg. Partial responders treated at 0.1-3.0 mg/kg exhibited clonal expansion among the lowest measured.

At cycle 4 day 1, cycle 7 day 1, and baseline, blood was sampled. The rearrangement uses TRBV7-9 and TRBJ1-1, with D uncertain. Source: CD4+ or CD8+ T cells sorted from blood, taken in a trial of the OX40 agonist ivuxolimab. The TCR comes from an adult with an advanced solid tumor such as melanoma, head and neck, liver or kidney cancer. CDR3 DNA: TGTGCCAGCAGTTACCTAACAGAAGAAGCTTTCTTT. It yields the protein CASSYLTEEAFF.